This T cell receptor (beta chain) was documented in a study of spatial heterogeneity in lung cancer. Study-level points and caveats: Mutation tallies in tumors tracked expanded intratumoral alpha and beta TCR counts.

Described time point: sample taken at primary tumor resection. Donors were some 72 untreated early-stage non-small cell lung cancer patients. Whole RNA from tumor, nontumor lung or frozen PBMC was sequenced unsorted. Every TCR cDNA molecule bore its own unique molecular identifier. TCRdb reprocessed the 5' RACE reads with MiXCR, giving one entry per CDR3 protein. The table includes 7,300 or so distinct CDR3 sequences, 7.5% to 10% detected once. CDR3 size: 14 residues. Trimming took 5 bases from V and 4 from J; bases not matched to a gene: 8. Germline values: CDR1 DFQATT, CDR2 SNEGSKA (reference sequence). This clonotype was detected many times. Its matching antigen is unknown.

V usage is TRBV20-1 and J usage is TRBJ2-7, with 10 positions matching TRBD1. Here the sequenced sample was lung tumor tissue, taken at surgery. This sequence was found in a male donor with early-stage non-small cell lung cancer. The CDR3 loop reads CSALRQGARYEQYF. DNA for the CDR3: TGCAGTGCTCTAAGACAGGGGGCTAGGTACGAGCAGTACTTC.